What follows is one T cell receptor (beta chain) and its context. Its matching antigen is unknown. Trimming pared 4 bases from V and 0 bases from J, leaving 11 bases between. CDR3 length equals 15 residues. Germline CDR1 is SGHKS and CDR2 is YYEKEE (reference sequence). The data originate from a study of shared clonotypes between healthy human individuals. Method: immunoSEQ multiplex PCR; TCRdb's copy keeps in-frame clones and lacks some. The sample shows fewer than 1.6 million clones, approximately 98.5% of them seen only once. Study observations and caveats: It was only blood that was sampled, and tissue repertoires likely differ.

V is TRBV5-5 and J is TRBJ2-1, with a weak D call TRBD2 (5 bases). This TCR derives from a young man in good health. Source material: naive CD4+ T cells sorted from blood. Subset defined: CD45RA+ positively selected. In nucleotides, the CDR3 is TGTGCCAGCAGCCTTAGCGCCGTCTCCTACAATGAGCAGTTCTTC. Translating gives CASSLSAVSYNEQFF.